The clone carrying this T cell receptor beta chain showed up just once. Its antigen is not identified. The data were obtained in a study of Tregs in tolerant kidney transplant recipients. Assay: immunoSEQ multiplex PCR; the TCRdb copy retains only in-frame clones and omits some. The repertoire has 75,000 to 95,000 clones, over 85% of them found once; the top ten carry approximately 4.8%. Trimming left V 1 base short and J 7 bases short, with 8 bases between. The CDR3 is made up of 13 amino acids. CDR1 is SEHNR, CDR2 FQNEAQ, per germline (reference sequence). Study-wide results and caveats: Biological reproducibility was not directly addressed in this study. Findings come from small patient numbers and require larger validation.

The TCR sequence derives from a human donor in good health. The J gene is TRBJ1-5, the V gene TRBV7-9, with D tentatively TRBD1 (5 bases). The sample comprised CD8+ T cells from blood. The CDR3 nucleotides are TGTGCCAGCAGCTTAGGCCAGGGCCAGCCCCAGCATTTT. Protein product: CASSLGQGQPQHF.